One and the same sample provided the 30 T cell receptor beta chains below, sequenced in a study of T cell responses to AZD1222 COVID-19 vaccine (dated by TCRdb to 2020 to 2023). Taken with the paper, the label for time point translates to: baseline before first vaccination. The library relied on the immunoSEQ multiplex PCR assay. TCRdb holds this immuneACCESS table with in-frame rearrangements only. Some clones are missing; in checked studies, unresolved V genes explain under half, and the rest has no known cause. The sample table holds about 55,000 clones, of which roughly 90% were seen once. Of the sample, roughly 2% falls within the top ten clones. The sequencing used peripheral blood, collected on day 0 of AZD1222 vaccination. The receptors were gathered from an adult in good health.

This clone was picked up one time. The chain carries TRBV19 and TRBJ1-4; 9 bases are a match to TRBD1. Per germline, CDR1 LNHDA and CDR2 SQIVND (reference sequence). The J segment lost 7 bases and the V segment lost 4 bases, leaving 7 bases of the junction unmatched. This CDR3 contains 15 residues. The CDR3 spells CASSTRTGDGEKLFF. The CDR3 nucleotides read TGTGCCAGTAGTACGAGGACAGGGGATGGTGAAAAACTGTTTTTT.

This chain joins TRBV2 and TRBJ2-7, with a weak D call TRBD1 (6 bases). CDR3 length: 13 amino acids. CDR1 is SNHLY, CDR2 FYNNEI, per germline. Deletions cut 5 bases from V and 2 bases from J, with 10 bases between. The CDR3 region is CASSTTGPYEQYF. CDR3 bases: TGTGCCAGCAGTACGACAGGACCCTACGAGCAGTACTTC.

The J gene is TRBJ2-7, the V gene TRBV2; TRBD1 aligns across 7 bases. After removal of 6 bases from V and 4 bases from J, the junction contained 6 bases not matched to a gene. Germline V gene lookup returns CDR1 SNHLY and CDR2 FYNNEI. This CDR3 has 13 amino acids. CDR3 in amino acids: CASSRDREYEQYF. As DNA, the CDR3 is TGTGCCAGCAGCAGAGACAGGGAATACGAGCAGTACTTC.

CDR3 in DNA: TGTGCCAGCAGCTTGTTCGGGGGTATTGGCGAAAAACTGTTTTTT. It codes for CASSLFGGIGEKLFF. The rearrangement uses TRBV5-8 and TRBJ1-4; a weak D match, TRBD1 (5 bases). V lost 1 base to trimming and J lost 8 bases, with 15 bases between them. The CDR3 has 15 amino acids. Germline CDR1 is SGHTS and CDR2 is YDEGEE. The full variable domain, rest sourced from reference TRBV5-8 and TRBJ1-4, is EAGVTQSPTHLIKTRGQQATLRCSPISGHTSVYWYQQALGLGLQFLLWYDEGEERNRGNFPPRFSGRQFPNYSSELNVNALELEDSALYLCASSLFGGIGEKLFFGSGTQLSVL.

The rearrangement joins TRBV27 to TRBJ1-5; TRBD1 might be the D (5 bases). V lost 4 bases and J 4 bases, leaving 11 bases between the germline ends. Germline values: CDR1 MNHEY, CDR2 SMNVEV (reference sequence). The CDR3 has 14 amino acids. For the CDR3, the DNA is TGTGCCAGCAGTTATACAGGTTTTAATCAGCCCCAGCATTTT. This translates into CASSYTGFNQPQHF.

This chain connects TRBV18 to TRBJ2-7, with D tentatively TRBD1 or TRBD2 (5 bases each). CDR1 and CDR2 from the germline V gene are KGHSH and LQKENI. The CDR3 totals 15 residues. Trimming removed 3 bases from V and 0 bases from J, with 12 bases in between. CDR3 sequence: CASSPWDGRSYEQYF. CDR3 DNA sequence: TGTGCCAGCTCACCGTGGGACGGCCGCTCCTACGAGCAGTACTTC.

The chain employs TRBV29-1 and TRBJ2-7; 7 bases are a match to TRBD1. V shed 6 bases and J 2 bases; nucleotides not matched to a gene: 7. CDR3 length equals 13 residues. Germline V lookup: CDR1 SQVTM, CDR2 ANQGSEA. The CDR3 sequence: CSVLGTETYEQYF. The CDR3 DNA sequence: TGCAGCGTGCTCGGGACAGAGACCTACGAGCAGTACTTC.

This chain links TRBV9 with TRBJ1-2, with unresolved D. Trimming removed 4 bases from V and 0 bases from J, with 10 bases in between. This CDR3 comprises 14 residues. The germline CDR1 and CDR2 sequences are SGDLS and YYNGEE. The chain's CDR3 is CASSPSDANYGYTF. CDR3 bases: TGTGCCAGCAGCCCCTCCGACGCTAACTATGGCTACACCTTC.

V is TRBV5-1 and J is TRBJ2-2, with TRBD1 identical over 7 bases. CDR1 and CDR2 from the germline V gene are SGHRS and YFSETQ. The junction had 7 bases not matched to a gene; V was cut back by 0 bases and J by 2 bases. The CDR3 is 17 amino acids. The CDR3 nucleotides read TGCGCCAGCAGCTTGGCATCGCAGGGGGAAAACACCGGGGAGCTGTTTTTT. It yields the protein CASSLASQGENTGELFF.

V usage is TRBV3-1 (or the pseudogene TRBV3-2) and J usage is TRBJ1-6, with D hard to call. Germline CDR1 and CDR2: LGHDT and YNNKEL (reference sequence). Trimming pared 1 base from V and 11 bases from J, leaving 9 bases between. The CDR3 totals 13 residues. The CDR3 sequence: CASSQGTKAPLHF. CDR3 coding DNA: TGTGCCAGCAGCCAAGGGACGAAAGCACCCCTCCACTTT.

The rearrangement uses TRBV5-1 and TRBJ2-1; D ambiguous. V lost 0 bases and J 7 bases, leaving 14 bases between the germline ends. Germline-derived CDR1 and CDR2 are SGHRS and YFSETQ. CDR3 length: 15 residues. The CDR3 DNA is TGCGCCAGCAGCTTGGATAGTACCGACGGGAATGAGCAGTTCTTC. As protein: CASSLDSTDGNEQFF.

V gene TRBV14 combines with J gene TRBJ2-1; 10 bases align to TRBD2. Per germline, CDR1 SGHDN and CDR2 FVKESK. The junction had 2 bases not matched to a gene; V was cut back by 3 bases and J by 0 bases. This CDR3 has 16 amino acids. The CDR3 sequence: CASSHIAGGSYNEQFF. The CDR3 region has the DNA TGTGCCAGCAGCCACATAGCGGGAGGCTCCTACAATGAGCAGTTCTTC.

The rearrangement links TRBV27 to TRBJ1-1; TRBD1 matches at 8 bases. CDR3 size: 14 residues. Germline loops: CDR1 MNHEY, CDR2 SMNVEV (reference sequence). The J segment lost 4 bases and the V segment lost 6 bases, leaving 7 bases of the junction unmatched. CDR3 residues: CASSARTGSTEAFF. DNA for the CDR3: TGTGCCAGCAGCGCGAGGACAGGGTCCACTGAAGCTTTCTTT.

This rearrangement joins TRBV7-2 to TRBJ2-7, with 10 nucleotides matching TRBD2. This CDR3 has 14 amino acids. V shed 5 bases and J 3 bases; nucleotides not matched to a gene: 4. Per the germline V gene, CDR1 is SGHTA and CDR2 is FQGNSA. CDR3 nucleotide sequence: TGTGCCAGCAGCATTTCTAGCGGGAGCTACGAGCAGTACTTC. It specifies CASSISSGSYEQYF.

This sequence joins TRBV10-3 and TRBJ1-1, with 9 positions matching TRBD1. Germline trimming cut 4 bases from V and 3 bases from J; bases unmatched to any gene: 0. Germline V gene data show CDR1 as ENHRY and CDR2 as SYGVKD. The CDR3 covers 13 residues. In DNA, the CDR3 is TGTGCCATCAGTGGGACAGGGGACACTGAAGCTTTCTTT. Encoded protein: CAISGTGDTEAFF.

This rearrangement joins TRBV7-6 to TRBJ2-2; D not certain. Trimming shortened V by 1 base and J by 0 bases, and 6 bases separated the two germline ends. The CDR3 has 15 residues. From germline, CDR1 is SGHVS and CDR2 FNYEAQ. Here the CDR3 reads CASSLGLANTGELFF. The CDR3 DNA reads TGTGCCAGCAGCTTAGGGTTAGCGAACACCGGGGAGCTGTTTTTT.

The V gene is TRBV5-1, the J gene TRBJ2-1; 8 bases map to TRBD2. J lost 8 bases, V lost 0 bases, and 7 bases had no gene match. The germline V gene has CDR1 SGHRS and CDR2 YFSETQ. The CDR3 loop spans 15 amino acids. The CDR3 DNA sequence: TGCGCCAGCAGCTTGGTTAGCGGGGTTGTCGATGAGCAGTTCTTC. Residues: CASSLVSGVVDEQFF.

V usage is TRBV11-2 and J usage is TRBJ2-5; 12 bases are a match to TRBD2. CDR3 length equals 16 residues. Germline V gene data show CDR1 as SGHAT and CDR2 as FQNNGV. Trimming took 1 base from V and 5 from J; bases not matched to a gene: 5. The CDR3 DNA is TGTGCCAGCAGCTTAGTTGGACTAGCGGGACTGGAGACCCAGTACTTC. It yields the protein CASSLVGLAGLETQYF.

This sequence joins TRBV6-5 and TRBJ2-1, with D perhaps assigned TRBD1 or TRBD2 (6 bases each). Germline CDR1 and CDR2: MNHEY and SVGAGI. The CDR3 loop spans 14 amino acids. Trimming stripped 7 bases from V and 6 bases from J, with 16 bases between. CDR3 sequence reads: CASTFGGGRNEQFF. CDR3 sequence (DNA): TGTGCCAGCACCTTCGGTGGGGGGCGCAATGAGCAGTTCTTC.

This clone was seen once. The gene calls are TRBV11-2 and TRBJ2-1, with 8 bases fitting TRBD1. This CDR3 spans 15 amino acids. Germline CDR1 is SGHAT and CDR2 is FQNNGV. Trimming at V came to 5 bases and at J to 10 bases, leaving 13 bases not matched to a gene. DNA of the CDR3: TGTGCCAGCAGCGGACAGGGCCAACTTTATGGGGAGCAGTTCTTC. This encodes CASSGQGQLYGEQFF. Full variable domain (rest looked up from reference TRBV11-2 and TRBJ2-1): EAGVAQSPRYKIIEKRQSVAFWCNPISGHATLYWYQQILGQGPKLLIQFQNNGVVDDSQLPKDRFSAERLKGVDSTLKIQPAKLEDSAVYLCASSGQGQLYGEQFFGPGTRLTVL.

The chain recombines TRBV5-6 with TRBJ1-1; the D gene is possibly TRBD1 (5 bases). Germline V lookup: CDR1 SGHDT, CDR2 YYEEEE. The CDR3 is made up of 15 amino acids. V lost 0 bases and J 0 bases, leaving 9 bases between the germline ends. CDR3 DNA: TGTGCCAGCAGCTTGGGGCGGGGGATGAACACTGAAGCTTTCTTT. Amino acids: CASSLGRGMNTEAFF.

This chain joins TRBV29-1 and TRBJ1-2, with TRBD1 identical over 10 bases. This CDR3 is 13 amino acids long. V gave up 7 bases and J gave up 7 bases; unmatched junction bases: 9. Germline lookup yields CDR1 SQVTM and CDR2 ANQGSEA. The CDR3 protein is CSASTGGAFGYTF. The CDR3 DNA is TGCAGCGCCTCGACAGGGGGCGCCTTTGGCTACACCTTC.

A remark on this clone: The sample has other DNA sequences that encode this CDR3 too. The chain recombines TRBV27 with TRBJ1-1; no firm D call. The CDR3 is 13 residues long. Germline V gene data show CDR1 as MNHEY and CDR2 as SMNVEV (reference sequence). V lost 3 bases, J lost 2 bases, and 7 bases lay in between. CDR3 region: CASSFRPNTEAFF. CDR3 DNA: TGTGCCAGCAGTTTTAGGCCTAACACTGAAGCTTTCTTT.

CDR3 protein: CASSSVSGGSGELFF. For the CDR3, the DNA is TGTGCCAGCAGCTCTGTTAGCGGGGGGTCGGGGGAGCTGTTTTTT. This chain connects TRBV5-4 to TRBJ2-2; the match to TRBD2 covers 10 bases. Germline CDR1 and CDR2: SGHNT and YYREEE (reference sequence). The V segment lost 3 bases and the J segment 8 bases; nucleotides outside the gene matches: 7. The CDR3 is 15 residues long.

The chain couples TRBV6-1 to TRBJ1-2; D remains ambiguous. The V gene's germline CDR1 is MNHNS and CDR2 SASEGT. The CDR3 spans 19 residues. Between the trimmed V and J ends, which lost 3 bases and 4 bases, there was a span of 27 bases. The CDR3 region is CASSDLTFSPLNRGYGYTF. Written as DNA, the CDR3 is TGTGCCAGCAGTGACCTTACGTTCAGTCCCCTGAACCGTGGCTATGGCTACACCTTC.

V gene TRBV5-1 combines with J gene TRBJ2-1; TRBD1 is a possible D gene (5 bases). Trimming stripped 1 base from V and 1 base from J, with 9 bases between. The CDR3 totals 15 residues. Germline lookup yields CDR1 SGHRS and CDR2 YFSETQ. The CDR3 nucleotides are TGCGCCAGCAGCTTGACCACAGGTTCCTACAATGAGCAGTTCTTC. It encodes CASSLTTGSYNEQFF.

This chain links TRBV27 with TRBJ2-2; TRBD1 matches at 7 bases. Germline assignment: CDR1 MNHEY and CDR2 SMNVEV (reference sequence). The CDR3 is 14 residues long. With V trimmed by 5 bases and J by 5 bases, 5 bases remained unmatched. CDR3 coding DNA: TGTGCCAGCAGTGAACAGGGGCGAACCGGGGAGCTGTTTTTT. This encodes CASSEQGRTGELFF.

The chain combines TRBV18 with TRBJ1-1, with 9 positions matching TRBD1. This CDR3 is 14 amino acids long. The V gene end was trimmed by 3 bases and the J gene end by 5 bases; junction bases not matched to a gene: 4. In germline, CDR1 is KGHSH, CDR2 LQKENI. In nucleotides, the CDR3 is TGTGCCAGCTCACCGGGACAGGGACGTACTGAAGCTTTCTTT. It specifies CASSPGQGRTEAFF.

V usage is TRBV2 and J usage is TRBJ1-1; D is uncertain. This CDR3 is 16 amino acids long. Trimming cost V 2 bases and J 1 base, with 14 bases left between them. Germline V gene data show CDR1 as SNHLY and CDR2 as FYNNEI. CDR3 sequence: CASSERQVRWNTEAFF. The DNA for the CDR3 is TGTGCCAGCAGTGAAAGGCAGGTGAGGTGGAACACTGAAGCTTTCTTT.

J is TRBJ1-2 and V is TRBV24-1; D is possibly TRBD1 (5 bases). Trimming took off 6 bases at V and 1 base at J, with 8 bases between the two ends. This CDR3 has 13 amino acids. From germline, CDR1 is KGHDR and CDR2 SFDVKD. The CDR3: CATSYDSNYGYTF. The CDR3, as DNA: TGTGCCACCAGTTACGACAGTAACTATGGCTACACCTTC.